Given below is one T cell receptor (beta chain) in context. TCRdb's copy holds only in-frame clones and misses some; the assay was immunoSEQ multiplex PCR. The table lists about 210,000 clones, more than 75% of them singletons. The data derive from a study of blood T cell repertoires in COVID-19. Trimming cost V 6 bases and J 3 bases; bases outside gene matches: 7. The CDR3 is 14 residues long. Looked up from germline, CDR1 is MDHEN and CDR2 is SYDVKM. Participants were aged about 18 to 100 years, lived in around 22 US areas, and enrolled virtually. Donors were grouped by their self-reported clinical history.

V and J are TRBV28 and TRBJ1-2; 7 bases align to TRBD1. Material: PBMCs or T cells enriched from blood (not recorded which). This receptor was obtained from a middle-aged man with acute COVID-19. The CDR3 spells CASRPSGQYYGYTF. The CDR3 bases are TGTGCCAGCAGACCGTCGGGACAGTACTATGGCTACACCTTC.